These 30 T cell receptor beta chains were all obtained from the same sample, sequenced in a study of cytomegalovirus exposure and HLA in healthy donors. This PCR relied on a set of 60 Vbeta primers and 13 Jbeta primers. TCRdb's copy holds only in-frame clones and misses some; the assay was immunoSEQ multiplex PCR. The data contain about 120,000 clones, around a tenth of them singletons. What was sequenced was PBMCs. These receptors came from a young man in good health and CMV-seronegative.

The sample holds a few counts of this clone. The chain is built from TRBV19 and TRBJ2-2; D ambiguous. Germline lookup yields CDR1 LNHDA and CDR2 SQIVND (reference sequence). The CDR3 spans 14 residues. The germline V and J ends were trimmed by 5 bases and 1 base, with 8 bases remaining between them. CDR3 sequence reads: CASSRSGNTGELFF. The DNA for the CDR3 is TGTGCCAGTAGTCGGTCCGGGAACACCGGGGAGCTGTTTTTT.

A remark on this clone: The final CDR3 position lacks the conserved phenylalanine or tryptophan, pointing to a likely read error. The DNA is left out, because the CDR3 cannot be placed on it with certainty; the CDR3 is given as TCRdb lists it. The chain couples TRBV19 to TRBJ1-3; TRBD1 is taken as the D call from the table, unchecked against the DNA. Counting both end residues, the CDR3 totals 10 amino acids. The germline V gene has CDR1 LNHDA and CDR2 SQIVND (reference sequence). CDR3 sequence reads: CASSWGTLRI.

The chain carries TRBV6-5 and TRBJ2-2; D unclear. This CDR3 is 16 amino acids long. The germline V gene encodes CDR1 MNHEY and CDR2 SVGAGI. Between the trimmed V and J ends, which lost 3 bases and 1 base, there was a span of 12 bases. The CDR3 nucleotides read TGTGCCAGCAGTTATGTCAAGCAGGTGAACACCGGGGAGCTGTTTTTT. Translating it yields CASSYVKQVNTGELFF.

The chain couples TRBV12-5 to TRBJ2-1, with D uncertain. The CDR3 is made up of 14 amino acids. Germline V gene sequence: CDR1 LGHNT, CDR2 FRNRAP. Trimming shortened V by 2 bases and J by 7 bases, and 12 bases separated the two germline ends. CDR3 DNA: TGTGCTAGTGGTTTGCCAGCCAGGTGGAATGAGCAGTTCTTC. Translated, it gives CASGLPARWNEQFF.

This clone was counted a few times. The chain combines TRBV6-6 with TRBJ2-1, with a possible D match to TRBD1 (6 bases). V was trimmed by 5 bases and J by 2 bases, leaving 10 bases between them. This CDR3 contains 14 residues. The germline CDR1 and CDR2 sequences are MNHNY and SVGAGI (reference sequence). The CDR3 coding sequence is TGTGCCAGCAGTGTCAGGGGAGCCTACAATGAGCAGTTCTTC. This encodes CASSVRGAYNEQFF.

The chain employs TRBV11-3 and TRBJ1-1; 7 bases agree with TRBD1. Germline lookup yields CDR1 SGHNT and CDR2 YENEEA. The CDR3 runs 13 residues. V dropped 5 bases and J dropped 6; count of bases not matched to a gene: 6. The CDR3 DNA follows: TGTGCCAGCAGCCAAGAGGGGGCCGCTGAAGCTTTCTTT. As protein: CASSQEGAAEAFF.

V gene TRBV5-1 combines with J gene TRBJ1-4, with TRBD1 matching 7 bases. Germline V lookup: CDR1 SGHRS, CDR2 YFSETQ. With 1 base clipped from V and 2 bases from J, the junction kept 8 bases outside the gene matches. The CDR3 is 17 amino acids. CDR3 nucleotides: TGCGCCAGCAGCTTGTTTGCTGGGGGACAGACTAATGAAAAACTGTTTTTT. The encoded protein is CASSLFAGGQTNEKLFF.

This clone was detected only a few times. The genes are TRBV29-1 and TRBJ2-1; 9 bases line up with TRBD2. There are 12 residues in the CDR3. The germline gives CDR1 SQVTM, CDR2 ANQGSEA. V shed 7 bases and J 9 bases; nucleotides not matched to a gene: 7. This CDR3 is CSAEAGGFEQFF. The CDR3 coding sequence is TGCAGCGCGGAGGCGGGAGGGTTTGAGCAGTTCTTC.

The CDR3 here is CASSFRTSALEQFF. In DNA form, the CDR3 reads TGTGCCAGCAGCTTCCGGACTAGCGCCCTGGAGCAGTTCTTC. V is TRBV7-6 and J is TRBJ2-1, with 9 bases lining up with TRBD2. The V and J ends lost 3 bases and 10 bases, in that order; junction bases with no gene match: 7. Germline V lookup: CDR1 SGHVS, CDR2 FNYEAQ. CDR3 length: 14 amino acids.

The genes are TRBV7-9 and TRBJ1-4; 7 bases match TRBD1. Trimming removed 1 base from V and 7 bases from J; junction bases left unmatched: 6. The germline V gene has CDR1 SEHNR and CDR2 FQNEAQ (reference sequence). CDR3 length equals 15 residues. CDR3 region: CASSLETGAGEKLFF. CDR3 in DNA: TGTGCCAGCAGCTTAGAAACAGGGGCGGGTGAAAAACTGTTTTTT. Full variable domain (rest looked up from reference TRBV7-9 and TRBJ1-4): DTGVSQNPRHKITKRGQNVTFRCDPISEHNRLYWYRQTLGQGPEFLTYFQNEAQLEKSRLLSDRFSAERPKGSFSTLEIQRTEQGDSAMYLCASSLETGAGEKLFFGSGTQLSVL.

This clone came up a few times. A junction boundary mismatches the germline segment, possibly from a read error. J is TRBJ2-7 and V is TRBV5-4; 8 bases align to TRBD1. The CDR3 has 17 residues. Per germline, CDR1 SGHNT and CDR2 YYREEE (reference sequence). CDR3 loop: CASSALDLTGDSYEQYF. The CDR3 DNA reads TGTGCTAGCAGCGCTCTAGATTTGACAGGGGACTCCTACGAGCAGTACTTC.

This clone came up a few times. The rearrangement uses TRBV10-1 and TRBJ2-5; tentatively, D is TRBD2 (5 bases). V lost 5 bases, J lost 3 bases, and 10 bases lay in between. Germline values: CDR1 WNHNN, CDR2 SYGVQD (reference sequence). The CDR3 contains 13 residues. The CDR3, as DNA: TGCGCCAGCAGTCGAGGGAAAGAAGAGACCCAGTACTTC. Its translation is CASSRGKEETQYF.

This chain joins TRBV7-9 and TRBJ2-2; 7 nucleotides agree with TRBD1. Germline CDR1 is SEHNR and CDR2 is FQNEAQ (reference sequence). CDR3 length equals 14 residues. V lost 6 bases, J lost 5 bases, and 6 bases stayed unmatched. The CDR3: CASSQGERTGELFF. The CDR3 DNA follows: TGTGCCAGCAGTCAGGGGGAACGGACCGGGGAGCTGTTTTTT.

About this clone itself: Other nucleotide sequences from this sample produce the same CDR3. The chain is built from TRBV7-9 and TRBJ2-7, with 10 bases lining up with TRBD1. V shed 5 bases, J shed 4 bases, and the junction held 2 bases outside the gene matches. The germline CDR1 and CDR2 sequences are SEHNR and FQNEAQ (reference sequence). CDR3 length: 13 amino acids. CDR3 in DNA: TGTGCCAGCAGCCGGGACAGGGGTTACGAGCAGTACTTC. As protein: CASSRDRGYEQYF.

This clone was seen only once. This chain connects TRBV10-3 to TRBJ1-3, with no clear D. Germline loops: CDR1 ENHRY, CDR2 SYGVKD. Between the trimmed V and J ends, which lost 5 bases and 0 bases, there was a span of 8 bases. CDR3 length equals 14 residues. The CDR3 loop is CAISSASSGNTIYF. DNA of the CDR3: TGTGCCATCAGTTCAGCGAGCTCTGGAAACACCATATATTTT.

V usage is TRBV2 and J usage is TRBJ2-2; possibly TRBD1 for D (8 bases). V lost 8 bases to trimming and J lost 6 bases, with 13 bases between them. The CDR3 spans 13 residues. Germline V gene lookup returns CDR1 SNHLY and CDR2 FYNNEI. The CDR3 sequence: CASDRGGAGELFF. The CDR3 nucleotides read TGTGCCAGCGACAGGGGAGGGGCCGGGGAGCTGTTTTTT.

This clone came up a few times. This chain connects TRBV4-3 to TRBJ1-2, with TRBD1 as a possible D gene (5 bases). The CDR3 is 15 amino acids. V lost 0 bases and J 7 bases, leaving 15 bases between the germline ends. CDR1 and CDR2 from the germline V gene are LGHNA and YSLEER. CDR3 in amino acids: CASSQEGKGLSGYTF. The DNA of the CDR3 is TGCGCCAGCAGCCAAGAGGGAAAGGGACTGAGTGGCTACACCTTC.

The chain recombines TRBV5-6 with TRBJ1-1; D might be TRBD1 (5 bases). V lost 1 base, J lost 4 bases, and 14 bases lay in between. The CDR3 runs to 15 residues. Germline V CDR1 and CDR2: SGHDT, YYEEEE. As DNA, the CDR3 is TGTGCCAGCAGCTTGTGGGGGTCGGGAGGCACTGAAGCTTTCTTT. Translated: CASSLWGSGGTEAFF.

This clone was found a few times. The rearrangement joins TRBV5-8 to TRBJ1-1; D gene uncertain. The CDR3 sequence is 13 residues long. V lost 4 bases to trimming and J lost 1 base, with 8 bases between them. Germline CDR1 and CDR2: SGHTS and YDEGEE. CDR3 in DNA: TGTGCCAGCAGCCACGGTTGGAACACTGAAGCTTTCTTT. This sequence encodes CASSHGWNTEAFF.

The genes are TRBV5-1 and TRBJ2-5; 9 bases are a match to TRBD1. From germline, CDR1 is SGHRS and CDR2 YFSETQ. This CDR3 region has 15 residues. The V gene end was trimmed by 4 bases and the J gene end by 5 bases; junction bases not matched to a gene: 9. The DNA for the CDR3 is TGCGCCAGCAGCACCTCCGGGACAGGGTCGGAGACCCAGTACTTC. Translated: CASSTSGTGSETQYF.

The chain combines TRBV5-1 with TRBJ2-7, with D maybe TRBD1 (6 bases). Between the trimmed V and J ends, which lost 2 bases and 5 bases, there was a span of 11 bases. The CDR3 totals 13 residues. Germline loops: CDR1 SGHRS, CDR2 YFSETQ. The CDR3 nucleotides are TGCGCCAGCAGCTTTGTGACAGGCGACGAGCAGTACTTC. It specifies CASSFVTGDEQYF.

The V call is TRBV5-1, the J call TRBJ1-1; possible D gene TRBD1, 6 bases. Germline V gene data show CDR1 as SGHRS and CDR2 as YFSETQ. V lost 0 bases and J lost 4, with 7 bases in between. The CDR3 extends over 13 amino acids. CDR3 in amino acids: CASSLDRATEAFF. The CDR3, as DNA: TGCGCCAGCAGCTTGGACAGGGCCACTGAAGCTTTCTTT.

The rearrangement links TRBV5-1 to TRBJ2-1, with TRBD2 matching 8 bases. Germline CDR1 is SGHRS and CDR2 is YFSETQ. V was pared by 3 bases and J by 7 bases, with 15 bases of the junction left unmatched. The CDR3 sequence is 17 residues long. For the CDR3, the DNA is TGCGCCAGCAGCTCCCAATGGGGATCCCGGGGGGGGAATGAGCAGTTCTTC. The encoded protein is CASSSQWGSRGGNEQFF.

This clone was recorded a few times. CDR3 region: CASSVGGAATEAFF. The CDR3 region has the DNA TGTGCCAGCAGTGTTGGGGGGGCTGCGACTGAAGCTTTCTTT. The genes are TRBV2 and TRBJ1-1; TRBD1 might be the D (6 bases). Germline-derived CDR1 and CDR2 are SNHLY and FYNNEI. Trimming pared 4 bases from V and 5 bases from J, leaving 14 bases between. CDR3 size: 14 residues.

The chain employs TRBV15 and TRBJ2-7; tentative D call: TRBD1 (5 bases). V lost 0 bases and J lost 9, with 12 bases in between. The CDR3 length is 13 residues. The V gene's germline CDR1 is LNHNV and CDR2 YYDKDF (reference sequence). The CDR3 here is CATSRDLGVGQYF. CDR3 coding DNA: TGTGCCACCAGCAGAGATCTAGGGGTCGGGCAGTACTTC.

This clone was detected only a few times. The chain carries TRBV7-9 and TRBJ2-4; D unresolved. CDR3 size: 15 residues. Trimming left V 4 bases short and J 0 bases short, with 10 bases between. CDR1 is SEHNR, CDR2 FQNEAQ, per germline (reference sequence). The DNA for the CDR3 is TGTGCCAGCAGCTCGTCCTACAGAGCCAAAAACATTCAGTACTTC. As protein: CASSSSYRAKNIQYF.

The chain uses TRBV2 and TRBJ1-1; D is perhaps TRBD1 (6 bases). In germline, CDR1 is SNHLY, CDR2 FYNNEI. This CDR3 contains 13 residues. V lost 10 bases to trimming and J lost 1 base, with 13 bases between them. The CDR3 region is CATRGGGNTEAFF. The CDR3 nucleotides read TGTGCCACCAGGGGCGGGGGGAACACTGAAGCTTTCTTT.

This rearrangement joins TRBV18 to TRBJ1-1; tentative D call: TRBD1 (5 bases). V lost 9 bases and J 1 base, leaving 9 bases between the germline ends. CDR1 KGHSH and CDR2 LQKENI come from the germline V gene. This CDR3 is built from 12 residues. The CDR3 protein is CASLQENTEAFF. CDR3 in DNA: TGTGCCAGTCTACAGGAGAACACTGAAGCTTTCTTT.

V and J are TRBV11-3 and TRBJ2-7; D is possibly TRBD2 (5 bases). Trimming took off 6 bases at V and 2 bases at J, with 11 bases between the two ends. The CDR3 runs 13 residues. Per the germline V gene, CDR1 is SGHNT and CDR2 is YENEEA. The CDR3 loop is CASSPGGTYEQYF. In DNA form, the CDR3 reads TGTGCCAGCAGTCCCGGAGGAACCTACGAGCAGTACTTC.

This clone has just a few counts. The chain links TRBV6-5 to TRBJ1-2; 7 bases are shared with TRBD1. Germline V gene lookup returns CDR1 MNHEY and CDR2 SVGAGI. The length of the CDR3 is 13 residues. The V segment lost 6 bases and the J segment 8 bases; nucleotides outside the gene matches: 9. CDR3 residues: CASSHPGGEGYTF. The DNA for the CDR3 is TGTGCCAGCAGCCACCCAGGGGGAGAGGGCTACACCTTC.